Below are 27 T cell receptor beta chains sequenced from a single sample in a study of shared clonotypes between healthy human individuals. Clones were read by immunoSEQ multiplex PCR, and TCRdb kept only the in-frame ones, dropping some. In the table there are about 1 million clones, around 76% of which are singletons. Sequencing was carried out using memory CD4+ T cells sorted from blood. Subset of the sample: CD45RA-negative fraction. The receptors were gathered from a man younger than 35 in good health.

At least ten counts were recorded for this clone. The V and J genes are TRBV10-3 and TRBJ2-5; D not resolved. The CDR3 is made up of 13 amino acids. The V end lost 0 bases, the J end lost 5 bases, and 7 bases lay between the germline ends. Germline V lookup: CDR1 ENHRY, CDR2 SYGVKD. This chain's CDR3 is CAISESIWETQYF. DNA of the CDR3: TGTGCCATCAGTGAGTCGATTTGGGAGACCCAGTACTTC.

This clone came up once. The rearrangement uses TRBV5-1 and TRBJ2-7, with 12 bases that match TRBD1. The CDR3 is 16 amino acids. CDR1 is SGHRS, CDR2 YFSETQ, per germline. V lost 3 bases, J lost 4 bases, and 8 bases stayed unmatched. CDR3 in amino acids: CASSSGTGGALYEQYF. The CDR3 DNA reads as TGCGCCAGCAGCTCCGGGACAGGGGGCGCCTTGTACGAGCAGTACTTC.

This chain connects TRBV9 to TRBJ2-5, with unresolved D. V was clipped by 6 bases and J by 1 base, with 7 bases between them. Germline CDR1 is SGDLS and CDR2 is YYNGEE. This CDR3 comprises 12 residues. CDR3 coding DNA: TGTGCCAGCAACAGAGGCCAAGAGACCCAGTACTTC. Residues: CASNRGQETQYF.

The chain joins TRBV28 to TRBJ2-7, with 7 bases identical to TRBD1. From germline, CDR1 is MDHEN and CDR2 SYDVKM. V shed 6 bases, J shed 4 bases, and the junction held 9 bases outside the gene matches. The CDR3 is 14 amino acids. The CDR3 DNA reads TGTGCCAGCAGACCACAGGGGAGTGTGTACGAGCAGTACTTC. The encoded protein is CASRPQGSVYEQYF.

The CDR3 loop is CASSEYGGSYEQYF. CDR3 nucleotide sequence: TGTGCCAGCAGTGAATATGGGGGCTCCTACGAGCAGTACTTC. The genes are TRBV25-1 and TRBJ2-7; D tentatively fits TRBD1 or TRBD2 (5 bases each). The germline V and J ends were trimmed by 0 bases and 0 bases, with 6 bases remaining between them. Germline loops: CDR1 MGHDK, CDR2 SYGVNS. This CDR3 is 14 amino acids long.

This chain joins TRBV7-3 and TRBJ1-2, with 10 bases fitting TRBD1. CDR1 SGHTA and CDR2 FQGTGA come from the germline V gene. CDR3 length: 14 amino acids. V was clipped by 5 bases and J by 6 bases; unmatched bases: 6. The CDR3 bases are TGTGCCAGCAGCCCCAGACAGGGGGCTGATGGCTACACCTTC. Its translation: CASSPRQGADGYTF.

The V call is TRBV6-6, the J call TRBJ1-1, with a tentative D call TRBD1 (5 bases). The CDR3 sequence is 14 residues long. CDR1 and CDR2 (germline): MNHNY, SVGAGI (reference sequence). V was trimmed by 8 bases and J by 1 base, leaving 14 bases between them. In nucleotides, the CDR3 is TGTGCCAGCCGCCAGTCCGGACAGAACACTGAAGCTTTCTTT. Translated: CASRQSGQNTEAFF.

The CDR3 spells CASSEAPGSPYGYTF. The CDR3 nucleotides read TGTGCCAGCAGTGAAGCCCCGGGATCCCCTTATGGCTACACCTTC. The chain recombines TRBV6-1 with TRBJ1-2; D unclear. CDR1 is MNHNS and CDR2 is SASEGT in the germline V gene. V was cut by 0 bases and J by 5 bases, with 13 bases left in between. This CDR3 is 15 amino acids long.

This clone was counted between two and nine times. The CDR3 nucleotides read TGTGCCAGCAGCGTATTAGGACTCGGAATCGCAGATACGCAGTATTTT. It specifies CASSVLGLGIADTQYF. V gene TRBV9 combines with J gene TRBJ2-3; maybe TRBD2 (5 bases). The V end lost 1 base, the J end lost 4 bases, and 16 bases lay between the germline ends. Germline V gives CDR1 SGDLS, CDR2 YYNGEE. The CDR3 is made up of 16 amino acids.

This chain joins TRBV28 and TRBJ1-5; perhaps TRBD1 as D (5 bases). V was shortened by 4 bases and J by 6 bases, with 16 bases between the two germline ends. CDR1 is MDHEN and CDR2 is SYDVKM in the germline V gene. CDR3 length: 15 amino acids. CDR3 sequence: CASSSQEGWVQPQHF. In DNA form, the CDR3 reads TGTGCCAGCAGTTCCCAGGAGGGGTGGGTTCAGCCCCAGCATTTT.

This chain links TRBV19 with TRBJ1-5; TRBD1 matches 7 bases. The J segment lost 6 bases and the V segment lost 6 bases, leaving 11 bases of the junction unmatched. The CDR3 is 15 residues long. Germline CDR1 reads LNHDA; CDR2 reads SQIVND (reference sequence). This chain's CDR3 is CASSPDRDLAQPQHF. The CDR3 DNA reads TGTGCCAGTAGCCCAGACAGGGACCTCGCTCAGCCCCAGCATTTT.

This clone showed up just a few times. The chain uses TRBV19 and TRBJ1-2; TRBD1 is a possible D gene (6 bases). Germline V gene sequence: CDR1 LNHDA, CDR2 SQIVND (reference sequence). V was shortened by 9 bases and J by 4 bases, with 21 bases between the two germline ends. The CDR3 sequence is 15 residues long. CDR3: CASHVRGEDGYGYTF. The CDR3 bases are TGTGCCAGCCACGTAAGGGGGGAGGACGGCTATGGCTACACCTTC.

The rearrangement uses TRBV7-2 and TRBJ1-6, with D unclear. Germline V gene sequence: CDR1 SGHTA, CDR2 FQGNSA. CDR3 length: 15 residues. Trimming stripped 5 bases from V and 3 bases from J, with 11 bases between. CDR3 region: CASSAITSYNSPLHF. The DNA for the CDR3 is TGTGCCAGCAGCGCAATTACTAGCTATAATTCACCCCTCCACTTT. Full variable domain (missing parts from reference TRBV7-2 and TRBJ1-6): GAGVSQSPSNKVTEKGKDVELRCDPISGHTALYWYRQSLGQGLEFLIYFQGNSAPDKSGLPSDRFSAERTGGSVSTLTIQRTQQEDSAVYLCASSAITSYNSPLHFGNGTRLTVT.

This clone was counted only a few times. The chain couples TRBV7-9 to TRBJ2-1, with a tentative D call TRBD2 (6 bases). Germline CDR1 is SEHNR and CDR2 is FQNEAQ (reference sequence). CDR3 size: 13 residues. Deletions cut 1 base from V and 14 bases from J, with 15 bases between. This CDR3 is CASSLDGASVKFF. The CDR3, as DNA: TGTGCCAGCAGCTTAGACGGCGCTAGCGTCAAGTTCTTC.

The rearrangement uses TRBV11-3 and TRBJ2-1, with no clear D. V lost 5 bases, J lost 6 bases, and 11 bases lay in between. There are 13 residues in the CDR3. CDR1 and CDR2 (germline): SGHNT, YENEEA. The CDR3 DNA is TGTGCCAGCAGCCAAAGCGCTTTCAATGAGCAGTTCTTC. It translates to CASSQSAFNEQFF.

This sequence joins TRBV29-1 and TRBJ2-1, with a weak D call TRBD2 (5 bases). Germline loops: CDR1 SQVTM, CDR2 ANQGSEA. The CDR3 is 20 amino acids. V was pared by 3 bases and J by 5 bases, with 32 bases between. CDR3 loop: CSVEFLGGSASQLRNNEQFF. CDR3 DNA: TGCAGCGTTGAGTTTTTGGGTGGGAGTGCATCCCAATTGAGGAACAATGAGCAGTTCTTC.

This chain links TRBV7-2 with TRBJ2-2; D gene unclear. The length of the CDR3 is 13 residues. Trimming took 5 bases from V and 0 from J, leaving 4 bases between them. From germline, CDR1 is SGHTA and CDR2 FQGNSA. CDR3 bases: TGTGCCAGCAGCCAGACGAACACCGGGGAGCTGTTTTTT. Translating it yields CASSQTNTGELFF.

This clone occurred a few times. The gene calls are TRBV6-1 and TRBJ1-5; D not certain. Trimming shortened V by 8 bases and J by 6 bases, and 14 bases separated the two germline ends. The CDR3 consists of 13 residues. Germline V CDR1 and CDR2: MNHNS, SASEGT. The CDR3 sequence: CASRRGEAQPQHF. CDR3 nucleotides: TGTGCCAGCCGGCGGGGTGAGGCTCAGCCCCAGCATTTT.

The rearrangement links TRBV2 to TRBJ1-5; D not resolved. V shed 6 bases and J shed 2 bases, with 11 bases lying between them. The CDR3 consists of 14 residues. Germline CDR1 is SNHLY and CDR2 is FYNNEI. The CDR3 region is CASRDQNGNQPQHF. CDR3 DNA: TGTGCCAGCAGAGACCAGAATGGCAATCAGCCCCAGCATTTT.

J is TRBJ1-2 and V is TRBV5-4; D is possibly TRBD1 (5 bases). CDR1 is SGHNT, CDR2 YYREEE, per germline (reference sequence). CDR3 length equals 15 residues. Deletions cut 3 bases from V and 4 bases from J, with 16 bases between. In nucleotides, the CDR3 is TGTGCCAGCAGCTGGGCCGGGGGAATTCCCTATGGCTACACCTTC. As protein: CASSWAGGIPYGYTF.

This chain connects TRBV7-2 to TRBJ2-1, with D unresolved. CDR3 size: 14 residues. Trimming removed 5 bases at V and 3 bases at J, with 11 bases between. Germline V gene data show CDR1 as SGHTA and CDR2 as FQGNSA. The CDR3: CASSPIDNYNEQFF. CDR3 nucleotide sequence: TGTGCCAGCAGCCCCATAGATAACTACAATGAGCAGTTCTTC.

J is TRBJ1-5 and V is TRBV28, with 11 bases lining up with TRBD1. Per the germline V gene, CDR1 is MDHEN and CDR2 is SYDVKM. Trimming removed 5 bases from V and 6 bases from J; junction bases left unmatched: 6. There are 15 residues in the CDR3. The CDR3 region is CASSSRDRGFQPQHF. CDR3 nucleotide sequence: TGTGCCAGCAGTAGCCGGGACAGGGGGTTTCAGCCCCAGCATTTT. Drawing the rest from reference TRBV28 and TRBJ1-5, the complete variable domain is DVKVTQSSRYLVKRTGEKVFLECVQDMDHENMFWYRQDPGLGLRLIYFSYDVKMKEKGDIPEGYSVSREKKERFSLILESASTNQTSMYLCASSSRDRGFQPQHFGDGTRLSIL.

The V and J genes are TRBV10-2 and TRBJ1-5, with 9 bases lining up with TRBD1. The CDR3 has 17 residues. Unmatched junction bases numbered 10, after V lost 0 bases and J lost 7 bases. Germline CDR1 reads WSHSY; CDR2 reads SAAADI. In DNA form, the CDR3 reads TGCGCCAGCAGTGAGTCTGAGACAGGGGGTCGGAGCCAGCCCCAGCATTTT. Its protein is CASSESETGGRSQPQHF.

The chain carries TRBV23-1 and TRBJ1-6; D unresolved. TRBV23-1 is noted as an ORF with a role that remains uncertain. Trimming cost V 0 bases and J 7 bases, with 4 bases left between them. The CDR3 is 13 residues long. The CDR3: CASSQSRNSPLHF. Here the CDR3 DNA reads TGCGCCAGCAGTCAATCCCGGAATTCACCCCTCCACTTT.

This clone has more than one count but fewer than ten. The gene calls are TRBV15 and TRBJ2-3, with D unresolved. Looked up from germline, CDR1 is LNHNV and CDR2 is YYDKDF (reference sequence). V was pared by 5 bases and J by 2 bases, with 14 bases between. The CDR3 covers 15 residues. This CDR3 reads CATSPRLETTDTQYF. CDR3 bases: TGTGCCACCAGCCCCCGCCTTGAGACCACAGATACGCAGTATTTT.

The rearrangement joins TRBV6-6 to TRBJ1-5, with D unresolved. This CDR3 spans 15 amino acids. V was clipped by 4 bases and J by 2 bases, with 12 bases between them. The germline V gene has CDR1 MNHNY and CDR2 SVGAGI (reference sequence). The CDR3: CASSSKAGGNQPQHF. DNA for the CDR3: TGTGCCAGCAGTTCGAAGGCTGGTGGCAATCAGCCCCAGCATTTT.

The chain links TRBV6-1 to TRBJ2-5; 7 bases are shared with TRBD1. The V and J ends lost 3 bases and 1 base, in that order; junction bases with no gene match: 8. Germline CDR1 and CDR2: MNHNS and SASEGT. This CDR3 comprises 16 residues. The DNA for the CDR3 is TGTGCCAGCAGTGACAAGGGGGACAGTTTCCAAGAGACCCAGTACTTC. This translates into CASSDKGDSFQETQYF.